This is a list of T cell receptor beta chains from one sample in a study of T-cell memory formation after mild COVID-19. TCRdb analysed the 5' RACE reads with MiXCR anew, one entry per CDR3 protein. The sample consists of approximately 350,000 distinct CDR3 sequences, 25% to 30% of them appearing once. The material sequenced was PBMCs or a T cell subset sorted from them (not recorded which). These TCRs come from an adult woman who had mild COVID-19 (a few samples of this study predate the infection). Cell type and time point are not known. The CDR3 runs from the conserved cysteine through the conserved F or W. D genes are given only for firm matches. Clone size appears in some rows only: once, few, many, or a class for an expanded clone.

TRBV12-3/TRBV12-4	TRBD1	NA	15	TRBJ1-2	CASSPMTGVDYGYTF	TGTGCCAGCAGTCCTATGACAGGGGTGGACTATGGCTACACCTTC
TRBV18	NA	few	15	TRBJ2-5	CASSPPEGMGETQYF	TGTGCCAGCTCACCACCGGAAGGGATGGGGGAGACCCAGTACTTC
TRBV24-1	TRBD2	few	17	TRBJ2-5	CATSDSTSGSAGRTQYF	TGTGCCACCAGTGATTCTACTAGCGGGAGCGCCGGACGGACCCAGTACTTC
TRBV6-5	NA	NA	20	TRBJ2-3	CASSYSTGKRGRSSTDTQYF	TGTGCCAGCAGTTACTCGACGGGGAAACGGGGGAGATCTAGCACAGATACGCAGTATTTT
TRBV9	NA	few	13	TRBJ2-2	CASSVDEAGELFF	TGTGCCAGCAGCGTAGATGAGGCCGGGGAGCTGTTTTTT
TRBV6-5	NA	NA	15	TRBJ2-7	CASSQWGGLSYEQYF	TGTGCCAGCAGCCAATGGGGGGGCCTCTCCTACGAGCAGTACTTC
TRBV12-3/TRBV12-4	NA	NA	11	TRBJ1-4	CASSSREKLFF	TGTGCCAGCAGTTCCAGGGAAAAACTGTTTTTT
TRBV29-1	NA	NA	9	TRBJ1-2	CSVAEGYTF	TGCAGCGTTGCAGAAGGCTACACCTTC
TRBV3-1	NA	NA	17	TRBJ1-3	CASSLGFGGPSGNTIYF	TGTGCCAGCAGCCTGGGCTTCGGGGGCCCCTCTGGAAACACCATATATTTT
TRBV3-1	TRBD2	NA	14	TRBJ2-1	CASSVLAGGYEQFF	TGTGCCAGCAGCGTACTAGCGGGAGGGTATGAGCAGTTCTTC
TRBV12-3/TRBV12-4	NA	NA	18	TRBJ2-6	CASRPVGPGVSGANVLTF	TGTGCCAGCAGACCGGTGGGGCCGGGCGTCTCTGGGGCCAACGTCCTGACTTTC
TRBV5-5	NA	few	14	TRBJ1-1	CASSLPGSPREAFF	TGTGCCAGCAGCTTGCCCGGGAGCCCACGTGAAGCTTTCTTT
TRBV11-3	NA	NA	16	TRBJ2-1	CASSLDGPGWTNEQFF	TGTGCCAGCAGCTTAGATGGTCCAGGTTGGACCAATGAGCAGTTCTTC
TRBV24-1	NA	few	14	TRBJ1-2	CATSDFTTSYGYTF	TGTGCCACCAGTGATTTCACCACGAGCTATGGCTACACCTTC
TRBV20-1	TRBD1	few	13	TRBJ2-7	CSACEGALGEQYF	TGCAGTGCCTGCGAGGGGGCCCTCGGCGAGCAGTACTTC
TRBV12-3/TRBV12-4	NA	NA	15	TRBJ1-1	CASSFAGPPNTEAFF	TGTGCCAGCAGTTTCGCCGGACCGCCGAACACTGAAGCTTTCTTT
TRBV3-1	NA	NA	15	TRBJ2-2	CASSPGAYHTGELFF	TGTGCCAGCAGCCCGGGTGCCTACCACACCGGGGAGCTGTTTTTT
TRBV5-1	NA	NA	15	TRBJ1-2	CASSKLGEDPYGYTF	TGCGCCAGCAGCAAACTTGGGGAGGATCCCTATGGCTACACCTTC
TRBV11-2	NA	NA	14	TRBJ2-3	CASSPTNKADTQYF	TGTGCCAGCAGCCCAACCAATAAAGCGGATACGCAGTATTTT
TRBV4-1	TRBD2	few	14	TRBJ2-5	CATGAGGYQETQYF	TGCGCCACCGGAGCGGGGGGGTACCAAGAGACCCAGTACTTC
TRBV27	TRBD2	few	15	TRBJ2-5	CASKGAGGPLGTQYF	TGTGCCAGCAAAGGTGCGGGAGGGCCCCTTGGGACCCAGTACTTC
TRBV6-5	TRBD1	few	15	TRBJ1-1	CASSMTGRMNTEAFF	TGTGCCAGCAGTATGACAGGGAGAATGAACACTGAAGCTTTCTTT
TRBV20-1	NA	NA	17	TRBJ1-2	CSARAPDAGARNYGYTF	TGCAGTGCTAGAGCCCCGGACGCGGGGGCCCGTAACTATGGCTACACCTTC
TRBV12-3/TRBV12-4	NA	few	16	TRBJ1-1	CASSLVFSPLNTEAFF	TGTGCCAGCAGTTTAGTCTTCAGCCCCCTGAACACTGAAGCTTTCTTT
TRBV13	NA	NA	13	TRBJ2-7	CASRSRGTYEQYF	TGTGCCAGCAGGTCTCGCGGGACCTACGAGCAGTACTTC
TRBV11-2	NA	NA	13	TRBJ2-7	CASSVQFWAEQYF	TGTGCCAGCAGCGTACAGTTCTGGGCCGAGCAGTACTTC
TRBV18	NA	few	15	TRBJ1-1	CASSPRTEMNTEAFF	TGTGCCAGCTCACCACGGACGGAGATGAACACTGAAGCTTTCTTT
TRBV12-3/TRBV12-4	TRBD1	NA	18	TRBJ1-5	CASSLRLDRGGSNQPQHF	TGTGCCAGCAGTTTAAGGTTAGACAGGGGGGGTAGCAATCAGCCCCAGCATTTT
TRBV7-2	NA	NA	15	TRBJ2-5	CASSLSGQVQETQYF	TGTGCCAGCAGCTTATCGGGACAAGTCCAAGAGACCCAGTACTTC
TRBV3-1	NA	NA	15	TRBJ2-1	CASSPGTIAGNEQFF	TGTGCCAGCAGCCCCGGGACAATCGCCGGGAATGAGCAGTTCTTC
TRBV9	NA	NA	19	TRBJ2-5	CASSRGAGVFQNLQETQYF	TGTGCCAGCAGCAGGGGGGCGGGAGTCTTCCAAAACCTACAAGAGACCCAGTACTTC
TRBV12-3/TRBV12-4	TRBD1	few	15	TRBJ1-2	CASSWAGQGNYGYTF	TGTGCCAGCAGTTGGGCGGGACAGGGGAACTATGGCTACACCTTC
TRBV7-2	NA	few	11	TRBJ2-1	CASSLLTEQFF	TGTGCCAGCAGCTTATTGACTGAGCAGTTCTTC
TRBV20-1	NA	NA	12	TRBJ1-2	CSAGQGKYDYTF	TGCAGTGCTGGGCAGGGGAAATATGACTACACCTTC
TRBV20-1	TRBD1	few	17	TRBJ1-2	CSAREQLPGQGFKGYTF	TGCAGTGCTAGAGAGCAACTCCCGGGACAGGGTTTTAAAGGCTACACCTTC
TRBV25-1	NA	NA	13	TRBJ2-3	CASSERGRYTQYF	TGTGCCAGCAGTGAACGCGGGCGGTATACGCAGTATTTT
TRBV12-3/TRBV12-4	NA	NA	18	TRBJ1-5	CASSLWGYSQRGNQPQHF	TGTGCCAGCAGTTTATGGGGTTACAGCCAGAGAGGGAATCAGCCCCAGCATTTT
TRBV12-3/TRBV12-4	NA	NA	14	TRBJ1-1	CASSFSEPNTEAFF	TGTGCCAGCAGTTTCAGCGAACCGAACACTGAAGCTTTCTTT
TRBV24-1	TRBD2	few	16	TRBJ2-5	CATSDLGLAGGETQYF	TGTGCCACCAGTGATTTGGGGCTAGCGGGGGGGGAGACCCAGTACTTC
TRBV20-1	NA	NA	16	TRBJ2-6	CSATKLPLSGANVLTF	TGCAGTGCTACGAAGCTCCCCCTCTCTGGGGCCAACGTCCTGACTTTC
TRBV11-2	NA	few	15	TRBJ2-3	CASSFEGQYTDTQYF	TGTGCCAGCAGCTTCGAGGGGCAGTACACAGATACGCAGTATTTT
TRBV25-1	TRBD2	NA	15	TRBJ2-2	CASSVLTSAGGELFF	TGTGCCAGCAGTGTCCTCACTAGCGCGGGCGGGGAGCTGTTTTTT
TRBV29-1	NA	NA	13	TRBJ2-1	CSSLPSGVTEQFF	TGCAGCTCGCTCCCTTCAGGGGTCACTGAGCAGTTCTTC
TRBV4-1	NA	few	14	TRBJ2-2	CASSVDRNTGELFF	TGCGCCAGCAGCGTGGACCGGAACACCGGGGAGCTGTTTTTT
TRBV7-6	NA	NA	16	TRBJ2-6	CASSLRVNSGANVLTF	TGTGCCAGCAGCTTGAGGGTCAACTCTGGGGCCAACGTCCTGACTTTC
TRBV5-1	TRBD1	NA	12	TRBJ2-7	CASSPDRGESYF	TGCGCCAGCAGCCCCGACAGGGGCGAGTCGTACTTC
TRBV12-3/TRBV12-4	TRBD2	many	15	TRBJ2-1	CASSSGGRAMNEQFF	TGTGCCAGCAGTTCGGGCGGGAGGGCCATGAATGAGCAGTTCTTC
TRBV6-2/TRBV6-3	NA	NA	12	TRBJ1-1	CASSYFPAEAFF	TGTGCCAGCAGTTACTTCCCAGCTGAAGCTTTCTTT
TRBV4-1	NA	NA	16	TRBJ1-4	CASSQVLNGANEKLFF	TGCGCCAGCAGCCAAGTCTTGAACGGGGCTAATGAAAAACTGTTTTTT
TRBV5-1	NA	few	15	TRBJ1-1	CASSLAQAGNPEAFF	TGCGCCAGCAGCTTGGCCCAAGCAGGGAACCCTGAAGCTTTCTTT
TRBV5-6	NA	many	15	TRBJ2-5	CASSTRLGGKETQYF	TGTGCCAGCAGCACCCGTCTGGGCGGGAAAGAGACCCAGTACTTC
TRBV5-1	NA	NA	15	TRBJ1-5	CASSLGQDKNQPQHF	TGCGCCAGCAGCTTGGGGCAGGACAAGAATCAGCCCCAGCATTTT
TRBV30	NA	few	13	TRBJ1-1	CAWSYGPHTEAFF	TGTGCCTGGAGCTATGGACCTCACACTGAAGCTTTCTTT
TRBV7-3	TRBD1	once	15	TRBJ1-2	CASSPGQGAYYGYTF	TGTGCCAGCAGCCCCGGACAGGGGGCTTACTATGGCTACACCTTC
TRBV7-9	TRBD1	NA	17	TRBJ2-2	CASRGTLTGGNTGELFF	TGTGCCAGCAGGGGGACTCTGACAGGGGGGAACACCGGGGAGCTGTTTTTT